This T cell receptor beta chain was sequenced during a study of shared clonotypes between healthy human individuals. The study, taken as a whole, reports: About 5.2% was the fraction of naive CD4 clonotypes found shared across a handful of donors.

This clone showed up just a few times. The antigen is not known. Other nucleotide sequences from this sample produce the same CDR3. Sequenced by immunoSEQ multiplex PCR; TCRdb stores in-frame clones only, minus some. The table has 2.3 million or so clones, approximately 95% seen once. Sequencing input: naive CD4+ T cells from PBMCs. The subset here: CD45RA+ positively selected. The clonotype originates from a man in his late teens or twenties in good health. Some clones in this sample may be carry-over from other donors' samples.

The CDR3, as DNA: TGTGCCAGCAGCGGGGACAGGGGGAACACTGAAGCTTTCTTT. This translates into CASSGDRGNTEAFF. The V gene is TRBV2, the J gene TRBJ1-1, with 10 positions matching TRBD1. This CDR3 spans 14 amino acids. Germline assignment: CDR1 SNHLY and CDR2 FYNNEI. V lost 6 bases and J lost 1; bases outside the gene matches: 2.